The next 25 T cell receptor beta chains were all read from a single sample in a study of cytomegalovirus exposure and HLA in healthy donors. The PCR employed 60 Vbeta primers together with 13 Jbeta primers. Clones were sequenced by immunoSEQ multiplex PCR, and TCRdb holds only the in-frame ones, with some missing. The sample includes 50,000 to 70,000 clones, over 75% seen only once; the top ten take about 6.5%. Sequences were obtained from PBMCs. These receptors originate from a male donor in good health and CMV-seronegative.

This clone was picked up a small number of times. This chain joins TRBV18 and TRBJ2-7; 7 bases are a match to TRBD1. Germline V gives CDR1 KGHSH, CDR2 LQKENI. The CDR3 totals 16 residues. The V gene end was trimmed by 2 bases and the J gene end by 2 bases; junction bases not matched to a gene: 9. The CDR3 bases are TGTGCCAGCTCACCATCATCCGGGACAGTGACCTACGAGCAGTACTTC. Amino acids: CASSPSSGTVTYEQYF.

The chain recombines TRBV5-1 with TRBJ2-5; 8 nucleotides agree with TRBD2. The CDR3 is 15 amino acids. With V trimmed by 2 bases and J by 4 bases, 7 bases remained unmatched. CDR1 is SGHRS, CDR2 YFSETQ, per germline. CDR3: CASSFSGGGGETQYF. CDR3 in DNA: TGCGCCAGCAGCTTCTCGGGGGGGGGCGGAGAGACCCAGTACTTC.

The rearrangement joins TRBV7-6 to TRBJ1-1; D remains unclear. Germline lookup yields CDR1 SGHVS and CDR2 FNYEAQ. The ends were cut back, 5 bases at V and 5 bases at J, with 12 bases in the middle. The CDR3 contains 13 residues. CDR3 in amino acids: CASSRTGKTEAFF. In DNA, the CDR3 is TGTGCCAGCAGCCGGACGGGGAAGACTGAAGCTTTCTTT.

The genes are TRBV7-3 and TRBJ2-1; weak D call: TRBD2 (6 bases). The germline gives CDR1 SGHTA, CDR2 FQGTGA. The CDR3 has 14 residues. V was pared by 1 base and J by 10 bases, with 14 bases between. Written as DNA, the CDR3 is TGTGCCAGCAGCTTAATCAGGTCTAGCGTCGAGCAGTTCTTC. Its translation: CASSLIRSSVEQFF. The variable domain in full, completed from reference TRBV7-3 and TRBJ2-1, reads GAGVSQTPSNKVTEKGKYVELRCDPISGHTALYWYRQSLGQGPEFLIYFQGTGAADDSGLPNDRFFAVRPEGSVSTLKIQRTERGDSAVYLCASSLIRSSVEQFFGPGTRLTVL.

CDR3 nucleotide sequence: TGTGCCAGCAGCGTGACTAGCGGGGGGGCCGGCACCGGGGAGCTGTTTTTT. Translation gives CASSVTSGGAGTGELFF. The chain carries TRBV7-3 and TRBJ2-2; 14 nucleotides align to TRBD2. Germline values: CDR1 SGHTA, CDR2 FQGTGA. J lost 4 bases, V lost 5 bases, and 6 bases had no gene match. This CDR3 comprises 17 residues.

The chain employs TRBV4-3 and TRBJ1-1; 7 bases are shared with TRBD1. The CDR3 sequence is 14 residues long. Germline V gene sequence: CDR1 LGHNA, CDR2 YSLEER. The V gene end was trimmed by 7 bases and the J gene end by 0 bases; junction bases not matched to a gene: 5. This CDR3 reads CASKVTGLNTEAFF. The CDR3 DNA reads TGCGCCAGCAAGGTGACAGGGTTGAACACTGAAGCTTTCTTT.

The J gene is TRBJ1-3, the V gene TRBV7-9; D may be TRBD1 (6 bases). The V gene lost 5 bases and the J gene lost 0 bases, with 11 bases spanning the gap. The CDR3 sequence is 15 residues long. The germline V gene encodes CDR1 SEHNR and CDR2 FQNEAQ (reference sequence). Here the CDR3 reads CASSPDRYSGNTIYF. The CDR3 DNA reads TGTGCCAGCAGCCCTGACAGGTACTCTGGAAACACCATATATTTT.

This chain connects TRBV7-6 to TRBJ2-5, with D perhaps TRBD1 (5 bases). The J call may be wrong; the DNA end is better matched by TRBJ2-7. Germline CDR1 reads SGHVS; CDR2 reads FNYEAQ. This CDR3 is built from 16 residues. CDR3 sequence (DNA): TGTGCCAGCAGCTTAGCGTCAGGGAAAGAAATCTACGAGCAGTACTTC. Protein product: CASSLASGKEIYEQYF.

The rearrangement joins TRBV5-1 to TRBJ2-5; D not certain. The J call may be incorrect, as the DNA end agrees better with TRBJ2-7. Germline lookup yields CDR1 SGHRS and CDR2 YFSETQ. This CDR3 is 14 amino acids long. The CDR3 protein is CASSLGARLDEQYF. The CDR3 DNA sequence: TGCGCCAGCAGCTTGGGGGCTCGCCTCGACGAGCAGTACTTC.

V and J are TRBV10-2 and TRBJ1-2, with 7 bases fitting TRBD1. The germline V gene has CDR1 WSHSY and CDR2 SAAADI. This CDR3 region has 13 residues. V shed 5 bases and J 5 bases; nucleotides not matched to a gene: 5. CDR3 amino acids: CASSKDRAYGYTF. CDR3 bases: TGCGCCAGCAGTAAAGACAGGGCTTATGGCTACACCTTC.

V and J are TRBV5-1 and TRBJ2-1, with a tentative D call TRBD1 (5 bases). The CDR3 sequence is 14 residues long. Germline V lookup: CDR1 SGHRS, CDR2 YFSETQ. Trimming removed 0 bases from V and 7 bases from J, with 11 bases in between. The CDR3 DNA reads TGCGCCAGCAGCTTGGGAGCAGGGTCTAATGAGCAGTTCTTC. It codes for CASSLGAGSNEQFF.

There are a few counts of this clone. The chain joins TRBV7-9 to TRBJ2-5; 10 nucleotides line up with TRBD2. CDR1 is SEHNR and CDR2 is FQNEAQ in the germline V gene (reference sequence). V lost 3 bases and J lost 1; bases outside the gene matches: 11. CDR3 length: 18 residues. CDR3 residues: CASSFGSEAGGPQETQYF. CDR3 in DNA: TGTGCCAGCAGCTTTGGTTCTGAAGCGGGGGGGCCCCAAGAGACCCAGTACTTC.

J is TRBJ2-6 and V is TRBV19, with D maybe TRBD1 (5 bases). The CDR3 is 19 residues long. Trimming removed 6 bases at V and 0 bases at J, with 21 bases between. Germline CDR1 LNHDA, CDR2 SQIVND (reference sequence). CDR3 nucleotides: TGTGCCAGTAGACTCCCAGACAGCCGACTTCCCTCTGGGGCCAACGTCCTGACTTTC. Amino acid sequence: CASRLPDSRLPSGANVLTF.

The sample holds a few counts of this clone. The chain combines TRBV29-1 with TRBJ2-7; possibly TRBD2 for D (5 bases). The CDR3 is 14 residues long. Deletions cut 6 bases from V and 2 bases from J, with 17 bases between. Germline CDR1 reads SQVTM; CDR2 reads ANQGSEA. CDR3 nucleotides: TGCAGCGTCGTGGAGCGGCTAGGAGCCTACGAGCAGTACTTC. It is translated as CSVVERLGAYEQYF.

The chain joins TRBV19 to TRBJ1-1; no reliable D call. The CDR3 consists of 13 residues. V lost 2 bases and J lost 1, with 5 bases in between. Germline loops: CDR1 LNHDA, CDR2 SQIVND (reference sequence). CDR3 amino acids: CASSILENTEAFF. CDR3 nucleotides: TGTGCCAGTAGTATATTAGAGAACACTGAAGCTTTCTTT. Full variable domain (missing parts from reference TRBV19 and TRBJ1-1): DGGITQSPKYLFRKEGQNVTLSCEQNLNHDAMYWYRQDPGQGLRLIYYSQIVNDFQKGDIAEGYSVSREKKESFPLTVTSAQKNPTAFYLCASSILENTEAFFGQGTRLTVV.

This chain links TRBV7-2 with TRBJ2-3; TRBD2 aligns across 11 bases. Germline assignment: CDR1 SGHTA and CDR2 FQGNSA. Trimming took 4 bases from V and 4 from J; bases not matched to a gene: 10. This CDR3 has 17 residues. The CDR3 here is CASSSPLAGGLADTQYF. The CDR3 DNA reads TGTGCCAGCAGCTCCCCCTTAGCGGGGGGGCTAGCAGATACGCAGTATTTT.

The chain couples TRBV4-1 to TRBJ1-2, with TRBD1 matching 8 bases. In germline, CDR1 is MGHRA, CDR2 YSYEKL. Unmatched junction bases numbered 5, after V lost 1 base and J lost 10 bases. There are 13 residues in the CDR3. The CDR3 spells CASSQGTGRNYTF. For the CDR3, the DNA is TGCGCCAGCAGCCAAGGGACAGGGAGAAACTACACCTTC.

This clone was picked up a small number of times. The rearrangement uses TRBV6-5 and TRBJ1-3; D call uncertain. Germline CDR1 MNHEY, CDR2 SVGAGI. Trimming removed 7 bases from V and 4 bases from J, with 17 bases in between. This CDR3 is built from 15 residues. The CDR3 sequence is CASTSGRFSGNTIYF. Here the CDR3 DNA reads TGTGCCAGCACCTCGGGTCGGTTCTCAGGAAACACCATATATTTT.

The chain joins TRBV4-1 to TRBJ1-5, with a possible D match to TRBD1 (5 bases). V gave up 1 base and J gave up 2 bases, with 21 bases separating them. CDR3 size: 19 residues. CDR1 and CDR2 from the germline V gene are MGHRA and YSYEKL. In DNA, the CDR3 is TGCGCCAGCAGCCAAGTGGGCCCCGAGGTGCTAGGGGGCAATCAGCCCCAGCATTTT. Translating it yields CASSQVGPEVLGGNQPQHF.

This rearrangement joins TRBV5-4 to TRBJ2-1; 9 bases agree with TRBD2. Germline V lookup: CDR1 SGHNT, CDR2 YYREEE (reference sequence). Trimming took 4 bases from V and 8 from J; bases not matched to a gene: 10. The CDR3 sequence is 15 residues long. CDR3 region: CASSPGAGGPDEQFF. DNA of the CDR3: TGTGCCAGCAGCCCGGGCGCGGGGGGGCCCGATGAGCAGTTCTTC.

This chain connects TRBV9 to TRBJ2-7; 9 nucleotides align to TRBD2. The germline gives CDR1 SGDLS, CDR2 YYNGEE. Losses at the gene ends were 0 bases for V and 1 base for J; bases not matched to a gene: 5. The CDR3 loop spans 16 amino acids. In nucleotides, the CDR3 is TGTGCCAGCAGCGTAGGTAGTAGCGGGGGATCCTACGAGCAGTACTTC. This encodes CASSVGSSGGSYEQYF. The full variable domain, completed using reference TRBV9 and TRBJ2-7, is DSGVTQTPKHLITATGQRVTLRCSPRSGDLSVYWYQQSLDQGLQFLIQYYNGEERAKGNILERFSAQQFPDLHSELNLSSLELGDSALYFCASSVGSSGGSYEQYFGPGTRLTVT.

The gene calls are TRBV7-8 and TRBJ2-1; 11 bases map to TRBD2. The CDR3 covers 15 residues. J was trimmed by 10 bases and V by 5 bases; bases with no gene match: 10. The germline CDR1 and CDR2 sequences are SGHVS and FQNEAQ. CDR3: CASSVGSGGAGEQFF. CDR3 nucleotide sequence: TGTGCCAGCAGCGTCGGTAGCGGGGGGGCTGGAGAGCAGTTCTTC.

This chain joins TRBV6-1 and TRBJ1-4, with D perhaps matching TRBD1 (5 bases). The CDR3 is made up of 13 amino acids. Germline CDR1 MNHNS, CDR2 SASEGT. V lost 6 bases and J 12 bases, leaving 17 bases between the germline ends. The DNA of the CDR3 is TGTGCCAGCAGCGGCGACTCAGGGTCGGAACTGTTTTTT. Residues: CASSGDSGSELFF.

In DNA form, the CDR3 reads TGTGCCAGTAGTTCCAACAGGGGTAATAATGAAAAACTGTTTTTT. Residues: CASSSNRGNNEKLFF. The rearrangement uses TRBV19 and TRBJ1-4, with 7 bases fitting TRBD1. The ends lost 5 bases at V and 4 bases at J; junction bases unmatched: 7. From germline, CDR1 is LNHDA and CDR2 SQIVND (reference sequence). The CDR3 is 15 residues long.

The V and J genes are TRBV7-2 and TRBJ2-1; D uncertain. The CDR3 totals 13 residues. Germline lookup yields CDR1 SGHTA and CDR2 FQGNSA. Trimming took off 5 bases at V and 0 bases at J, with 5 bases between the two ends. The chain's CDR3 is CASSPSSYNEQFF. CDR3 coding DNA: TGTGCCAGCAGCCCCTCCTCCTACAATGAGCAGTTCTTC.